One and the same sample provided the 19 T cell receptor beta chains below, sequenced in a study of cytomegalovirus exposure and HLA in healthy donors. With 60 Vbeta and 13 Jbeta primers, the PCR was carried out. Method: immunoSEQ multiplex PCR; TCRdb's copy keeps in-frame clones and lacks some. The sample lists 100,000 to 150,000 clones, about four fifths occurring once. Sequencing was done on a sample of PBMCs. The receptors derive from a middle-aged man in good health and CMV-seronegative.

This clone was observed a single time. J is TRBJ2-3 and V is TRBV10-3; 10 bases are a match to TRBD2. Per germline, CDR1 ENHRY and CDR2 SYGVKD. V gave up 4 bases and J gave up 1 base; unmatched junction bases: 14. The CDR3 is 19 amino acids. The CDR3 reads CAISGPGLANLGGTDTQYF. Written as DNA, the CDR3 is TGTGCCATCAGTGGTCCGGGACTAGCGAATCTAGGGGGCACAGATACGCAGTATTTT.

The genes are TRBV28 and TRBJ2-7; the D is unclear. Trimming took off 6 bases at V and 3 bases at J, with 21 bases between the two ends. CDR3 length: 16 amino acids. CDR1 and CDR2 (germline): MDHEN, SYDVKM. CDR3 loop: CASRINKLGHHYEQYF. CDR3 DNA: TGTGCCAGCAGAATCAACAAGTTGGGCCATCACTACGAGCAGTACTTC.

The genes are TRBV4-3 and TRBJ2-5; TRBD2 might be the D (7 bases). The end of the DNA is better explained by TRBJ2-7, so the J call may be wrong. Per germline, CDR1 LGHNA and CDR2 YSLEER. There are 16 residues in the CDR3. The CDR3 DNA reads TGCGCCAGCAGCCAAGATTGGGGGGGGACACCCTACGAGCAGTACTTC. Its translation is CASSQDWGGTPYEQYF.

This clone was picked up a small number of times. V usage is TRBV5-4 and J usage is TRBJ2-3, with D maybe TRBD2 (5 bases). Trimming shortened V by 3 bases and J by 5 bases, and 10 bases separated the two germline ends. This CDR3 has 13 residues. Germline CDR1 SGHNT, CDR2 YYREEE (reference sequence). CDR3 protein: CASSSDSRDTQYF. DNA of the CDR3: TGTGCCAGCAGCTCGGACTCCCGAGATACGCAGTATTTT.

The gene calls are TRBV28 and TRBJ1-5; D remains unclear. The V gene's germline CDR1 is MDHEN and CDR2 SYDVKM. The V end lost 8 bases, the J end lost 2 bases, and 10 bases lay between the germline ends. The CDR3 runs to 13 residues. CDR3 region: CASGGVGNQPQHF. CDR3 bases: TGTGCCAGCGGCGGGGTGGGCAATCAGCCCCAGCATTTT.

The chain couples TRBV19 to TRBJ1-4; D is unclear. The CDR3 is made up of 12 amino acids. The ends were cut back, 6 bases at V and 10 bases at J, with 12 bases in the middle. Germline loops: CDR1 LNHDA, CDR2 SQIVND (reference sequence). The chain's CDR3 is CASSPTGGKLFF. CDR3 in DNA: TGTGCCAGTAGCCCAACTGGCGGAAAACTGTTTTTT.

This clone was seen a handful of times. The V gene is TRBV13, the J gene TRBJ2-5; tentatively, D is TRBD1 (5 bases). Deletions cut 4 bases from V and 4 bases from J, with 13 bases between. Germline loops: CDR1 PRHDT, CDR2 FYEKMQ (reference sequence). The CDR3 runs to 14 residues. DNA for the CDR3: TGTGCCAGCAGCTGGCAGGGTCCCCCAGAGACCCAGTACTTC. Translating it yields CASSWQGPPETQYF.

The gene calls are TRBV9 and TRBJ1-3; TRBD1 might be the D (6 bases). The CDR3 loop spans 13 amino acids. V was cut by 7 bases and J by 7 bases, with 15 bases left in between. Germline values: CDR1 SGDLS, CDR2 YYNGEE. The CDR3: CASGRAQGNTIYF. As DNA, the CDR3 is TGTGCCAGCGGCAGGGCGCAGGGGAACACCATATATTTT.

This chain links TRBV18 with TRBJ1-2; tentatively, D is TRBD1 (6 bases). CDR1 KGHSH and CDR2 LQKENI come from the germline V gene. The CDR3 is 16 amino acids. V shed 0 bases and J shed 0 bases, with 11 bases lying between them. This CDR3 is CASSPPRGGPNYGYTF. CDR3 DNA: TGTGCCAGCTCACCACCGAGGGGGGGACCTAACTATGGCTACACCTTC.

The rearrangement links TRBV28 to TRBJ1-2; D unresolved. The CDR3 has 12 residues. The germline CDR1 and CDR2 sequences are MDHEN and SYDVKM. V dropped 5 bases and J dropped 7 bases, with 11 bases sitting between them. The CDR3 protein is CASSLRTLGYTF. CDR3 in DNA: TGTGCCAGCAGTCTCCGGACTCTTGGCTACACCTTC.

In its sample, this clone was seen once. V is TRBV7-2 and J is TRBJ1-4, with 9 positions matching TRBD1. Germline loops: CDR1 SGHTA, CDR2 FQGNSA. V trimming: 8 bases; J trimming: 9 bases; junction bases outside the gene matches: 13. This CDR3 region has 15 residues. CDR3 protein: CASADRGSAEQKLFF. The CDR3 DNA sequence: TGTGCCAGCGCGGACAGGGGTTCCGCCGAGCAAAAACTGTTTTTT.

The chain uses TRBV18 and TRBJ1-6; D uncertain. The V end lost 4 bases, the J end lost 4 bases, and 8 bases lay between the germline ends. This CDR3 spans 14 amino acids. CDR1 is KGHSH and CDR2 is LQKENI in the germline V gene. The CDR3, as DNA: TGTGCCAGCTCACTAAGCGAGTATAATTCACCCCTCCACTTT. It encodes CASSLSEYNSPLHF.

This chain connects TRBV14 to TRBJ1-4, with 7 bases that match TRBD1. This CDR3 comprises 16 residues. With 1 base clipped from V and 6 bases from J, the junction kept 8 bases outside the gene matches. Germline V gene data show CDR1 as SGHDN and CDR2 as FVKESK. CDR3 region: CASSQGVTGMYEKLFF. As DNA, the CDR3 is TGTGCCAGCAGCCAAGGGGTGACAGGGATGTATGAAAAACTGTTTTTT.

The chain couples TRBV18 to TRBJ1-1; D remains ambiguous. With 4 bases removed from V and 8 bases from J, the gap between germline ends came to 14 bases. The germline gives CDR1 KGHSH, CDR2 LQKENI. The CDR3 consists of 13 residues. CDR3 loop: CASSRAPSTEAFF. CDR3 nucleotide sequence: TGTGCCAGCTCACGGGCCCCTTCTACGGAAGCTTTCTTT.

This chain uses TRBV7-3 with TRBJ2-2; 8 nucleotides align to TRBD2. This CDR3 comprises 15 residues. V was pared by 5 bases and J by 6 bases, with 8 bases of the junction left unmatched. From germline, CDR1 is SGHTA and CDR2 FQGTGA. This CDR3 is CASSPTRGGPGELFF. In DNA form, the CDR3 reads TGTGCCAGCAGCCCCACCCGGGGGGGCCCCGGGGAGCTGTTTTTT.

The chain recombines TRBV5-1 with TRBJ1-4; D possibly corresponds to TRBD1 (6 bases). The V end lost 4 bases, the J end lost 7 bases, and 14 bases lay between the germline ends. Germline values: CDR1 SGHRS, CDR2 YFSETQ. The CDR3 extends over 14 amino acids. CDR3 bases: TGCGCCAGCAGCGTGACAGGTGGGAGTGAAAAACTGTTTTTT. Its translation is CASSVTGGSEKLFF. Supplemented by reference TRBV5-1 and TRBJ1-4, the full variable domain reads KAGVTQTPRYLIKTRGQQVTLSCSPISGHRSVSWYQQTPGQGLQFLFEYFSETQRNKGNFPGRFSGRQFSNSRSEMNVSTLELGDSALYLCASSVTGGSEKLFFGSGTQLSVL.

The CDR3 DNA follows: TGTGCCAGCAGTGTGGCTGGGACTCAAGAGACCCAGTACTTC. Translated: CASSVAGTQETQYF. The rearrangement uses TRBV6-1 and TRBJ2-5, with D possibly TRBD2 on 6 matching bases. Germline V gives CDR1 MNHNS, CDR2 SASEGT. CDR3 length: 14 amino acids. Trimming left V 4 bases short and J 2 bases short, with 11 bases between.

The chain uses TRBV6-5 and TRBJ1-2; TRBD1 matches 7 bases. Germline loops: CDR1 MNHEY, CDR2 SVGAGI. The V and J ends lost 8 bases and 4 bases, in that order; junction bases with no gene match: 7. CDR3 length: 13 residues. The CDR3, as DNA: TGTGCCAGCCTCAGGGGGAGCGGCTATGGCTACACCTTC. It is translated as CASLRGSGYGYTF.

The CDR3 here is CASSYLVTKEAFF. Written as DNA, the CDR3 is TGTGCCAGCAGTTACTTAGTGACAAAGGAAGCTTTCTTT. The rearrangement uses TRBV6-5 and TRBJ1-1; no clear D. Deletions cut 1 base from V and 8 bases from J, with 11 bases between. The CDR3 is 13 amino acids. The germline V gene has CDR1 MNHEY and CDR2 SVGAGI.